This TCR beta chain was found in a study of shared clonotypes between healthy human individuals. Study at large: Each donor had three CD4 naive, three CD4 memory, two CD8 naive and one CD8 memory plate.

Assay execution proceeded at the deep level. TCRdb's table, derived via immunoSEQ multiplex PCR, lists solely in-frame clones and lacks some. This table holds around 640,000 clones, approximately 96% found once. Positive CCR7 selection of CD45RO-negative cells yielded the naive CD8 cells, and terminally differentiated effector memory CD45RA+ cells were excluded. As for this clone: Its antigen is not known.

From germline, CDR1 is SGDLS and CDR2 YYNGEE. Between the trimmed V and J ends, which lost 0 bases and 0 bases, there was a span of 4 bases. CDR3 length equals 14 residues. The study's findings and limits: Genetic and exposure-history diversity was limited by the small donor number.

Sample: naive CD8+ T cells sorted from blood. This TCR derives from a woman between 25 and 40 years old in good health. The chain employs TRBV9 and TRBJ2-1; D not resolved. The CDR3: CASSVGYSYNEQFF. The DNA for the CDR3 is TGTGCCAGCAGCGTAGGGTACTCCTACAATGAGCAGTTCTTC. Using reference TRBV9 and TRBJ2-1 for the parts outside the CDR3, the full variable domain is DSGVTQTPKHLITATGQRVTLRCSPRSGDLSVYWYQQSLDQGLQFLIQYYNGEERAKGNILERFSAQQFPDLHSELNLSSLELGDSALYFCASSVGYSYNEQFFGPGTRLTVL.